The following is a TCR beta chain sequence with its context. Here immunoSEQ multiplex PCR was the method, and the copy in TCRdb shows in-frame clones only, minus some. Of roughly 93,000 clones listed, under 85% are singletons. The data were taken from a study of OX40 agonist ivuxolimab in advanced cancers. Across the study: Partial responses were achieved by three patients: one hepatocellular carcinoma, two cutaneous melanoma.

This TCR came from an adult with an advanced solid tumor such as melanoma, head and neck, liver or kidney cancer. Sequenced material: CD4+ or CD8+ T cells sorted from blood, taken in a trial of the OX40 agonist ivuxolimab.

DNA of the CDR3: TGTGCCAGCAGTGAAGGGAGGGGTCGGGAAAAACTGTTTTTT. This codes for CASSEGRGREKLFF. The genes are TRBV25-1 and TRBJ1-4; D possibly corresponds to TRBD1 (5 bases). The germline V and J ends were trimmed by 2 bases and 8 bases, with 12 bases remaining between them. This CDR3 is built from 14 residues. Germline V gene data show CDR1 as MGHDK and CDR2 as SYGVNS.